These 3 T cell receptor beta chains were sequenced from one sample in a study of identical twins. MiXCR was run by TCRdb on the 5' RACE reads, yielding one entry per CDR3 protein. The sample carries under 900,000 distinct CDR3 sequences, 18% recorded once. The data also belong to a second study, concerning T cells expressing NK-cell markers.

Sequenced input: PBMCs. These receptors came from a woman under 30 in good health.

This clonotype was picked up a small number of times. The chain joins TRBV12-3 or TRBV12-4 to TRBJ1-1; a weak D match, TRBD1 (5 bases). Trimming cost V 7 bases and J 4 bases, with 16 bases left between them. This CDR3 region has 14 residues. CDR3 DNA sequence: TGTGCCAGCACCCCCGGGACGATGAGCACTGAAGCTTTCTTT. Translated: CASTPGTMSTEAFF.

A few counts support this clonotype. CDR3 nucleotides: TGCGCCAGCAGCTTGGGCCCAATACGGGGCAACAATGAGCAGTTCTTC. It translates to CASSLGPIRGNNEQFF. The rearrangement links TRBV5-1 to TRBJ2-1; D possibly matches TRBD1 or TRBD2 (5 bases each). Germline V lookup: CDR1 SGHRS, CDR2 YFSETQ. The CDR3 has 16 amino acids. Trimming took 0 bases from V and 5 from J, leaving 15 bases between them.

The J gene is TRBJ2-7, the V gene TRBV5-1, with D possibly being TRBD2 (6 bases). CDR1 and CDR2 from the germline V gene are SGHRS and YFSETQ. Trimming took 3 bases from V and 7 from J, leaving 14 bases between them. The length of the CDR3 is 13 residues. Here the CDR3 DNA reads TGCGCCAGCAGCTGGCGGGGTTCCCGGGAGCAGTACTTC. It codes for CASSWRGSREQYF.